The 32 T cell receptor beta chains reported below all come from one sample, sequenced in a study of persistence of HIV-infected CD4 T cells. Their antigen targets remain unknown. An overlapping HIV-1 Gag peptide pool stimulated these cells at about 0.91 ug/peptide/mL. Sorting selected CD4+ T cells upregulating both CD40 ligand and CD69. This was the immunoSEQ version 4 assay in survey mode. Using immunoSEQ multiplex PCR, the repertoire was profiled, and TCRdb retains in-frame clones only, with some absent. This table has under 40,000 clones, roughly 71% appearing once. The sample here was CD4+ T cells sorted from PBMCs after roughly 20-hour stimulation, taken from a patient who received antiretroviral therapy. Receptor source: an adult man with HIV who was CMV-seropositive.

The CDR3 nucleotides read TGCAGCGTTGAGCGGATGAACACTGAAGCTTTCTTT. Translating gives CSVERMNTEAFF. The chain is built from TRBV29-1 and TRBJ1-1; no definite D call. V was shortened by 3 bases and J by 0 bases, with 5 bases between the two germline ends. This CDR3 has 12 amino acids. Looked up from germline, CDR1 is SQVTM and CDR2 is ANQGSEA.

The rearrangement links TRBV6-4 to TRBJ2-1; tentatively, D is TRBD2 (7 bases). This CDR3 has 15 amino acids. Between the trimmed V and J ends, which lost 4 bases and 4 bases, there was a span of 14 bases. Germline V CDR1 and CDR2: MRHNA, SNTAGT. The CDR3 loop is CASSVGRDTYNEQFF. CDR3 bases: TGTGCCAGCAGTGTGGGGAGGGACACTTACAATGAGCAGTTCTTC.

The genes are TRBV5-4 and TRBJ1-1; maybe TRBD1 (5 bases). Trimming left V 4 bases short and J 0 bases short, with 16 bases between. Per the germline V gene, CDR1 is SGHNT and CDR2 is YYREEE (reference sequence). This CDR3 is 16 amino acids long. As DNA, the CDR3 is TGTGCCAGCAGCCTCGGGGCAGGGTCCCTGAACACTGAAGCTTTCTTT. Residues: CASSLGAGSLNTEAFF.

This chain uses TRBV2 with TRBJ1-5; TRBD1 might be the D (5 bases). Between the trimmed V and J ends, which lost 4 bases and 4 bases, there was a span of 8 bases. This CDR3 spans 13 amino acids. CDR1 SNHLY and CDR2 FYNNEI come from the germline V gene. CDR3 sequence reads: CASSAQVNQPQHF. CDR3 DNA sequence: TGTGCCAGCAGTGCACAGGTTAATCAGCCCCAGCATTTT. The full variable domain, rest sourced from reference TRBV2 and TRBJ1-5, is EPEVTQTPSHQVTQMGQEVILRCVPISNHLYFYWYRQILGQKVEFLVSFYNNEISEKSEIFDDQFSVERPDGSNFTLKIRSTKLEDSAMYFCASSAQVNQPQHFGDGTRLSIL.

This clone was seen only a few times. This chain connects TRBV6-5 to TRBJ1-1; no firm D call. The CDR3 runs 12 residues. Trimming shortened V by 7 bases and J by 6 bases, and 12 bases separated the two germline ends. Germline loops: CDR1 MNHEY, CDR2 SVGAGI. This CDR3 reads CASIPAGAEAFF. DNA for the CDR3: TGTGCCAGCATCCCGGCCGGGGCTGAAGCTTTCTTT.

This clone turned up a few times. The chain joins TRBV2 to TRBJ1-1; D call uncertain. From germline, CDR1 is SNHLY and CDR2 FYNNEI. The CDR3 has 14 residues. Trimming stripped 6 bases from V and 5 bases from J, with 16 bases between. CDR3 protein: CASRPGRVGTEAFF. CDR3 sequence (DNA): TGTGCCAGCAGGCCGGGAAGGGTGGGGACTGAAGCTTTCTTT.

This clone has just a few counts. The chain uses TRBV10-3 and TRBJ1-3, with a weak D call TRBD1 (5 bases). The CDR3 has 13 residues. The germline V gene encodes CDR1 ENHRY and CDR2 SYGVKD. V lost 4 bases, J lost 4 bases, and 8 bases lay in between. CDR3 amino acids: CAISARQGNTIYF. The DNA of the CDR3 is TGTGCCATCAGTGCGAGACAGGGAAACACCATATATTTT.

This chain joins TRBV28 and TRBJ2-3; 11 positions match TRBD2. CDR3 size: 18 residues. Germline CDR1 MDHEN, CDR2 SYDVKM. Trimming cost V 3 bases and J 5 bases; bases outside gene matches: 13. CDR3 sequence: CASSLASLSGGAKDTQYF. In DNA, the CDR3 is TGTGCCAGCAGTTTGGCCTCTCTTAGCGGGGGGGCTAAAGATACGCAGTATTTT.

This clone is medium-sized (0.01 to 0.1%) within its sample. V is TRBV6-1 and J is TRBJ2-7, with a possible D match to TRBD2 (7 bases). The CDR3 length is 17 residues. Trimming took off 4 bases at V and 2 bases at J, with 21 bases between the two ends. Germline CDR1 is MNHNS and CDR2 is SASEGT. The DNA for the CDR3 is TGTGCCAGCAGTGCCTTAAGGGGGGGGTCCTCCGCCTACGAGCAGTACTTC. Protein product: CASSALRGGSSAYEQYF.

The gene calls are TRBV19 and TRBJ1-2; 7 nucleotides align to TRBD1. CDR3 size: 13 residues. The germline V gene has CDR1 LNHDA and CDR2 SQIVND (reference sequence). V shed 5 bases, J shed 4 bases, and the junction held 4 bases outside the gene matches. CDR3 region: CASSAGQFYGYTF. CDR3 sequence (DNA): TGTGCCAGTAGTGCGGGACAGTTCTATGGCTACACCTTC.

The rearrangement joins TRBV24-1 to TRBJ1-5, with D perhaps TRBD1 (6 bases). Trimming took off 5 bases at V and 2 bases at J, with 6 bases between the two ends. Germline V gives CDR1 KGHDR, CDR2 SFDVKD. The CDR3 has 13 amino acids. CDR3: CATSGQGNQPQHF. The CDR3 DNA follows: TGTGCCACCAGTGGACAGGGCAATCAGCCCCAGCATTTT.

This clone was picked up a small number of times. This chain connects TRBV5-1 to TRBJ2-1, with 9 bases identical to TRBD1. The CDR3 has 17 residues. The J segment lost 9 bases and the V segment lost 5 bases, leaving 18 bases of the junction unmatched. CDR1 and CDR2 from the germline V gene are SGHRS and YFSETQ. The CDR3 DNA sequence: TGCGCCAGCAGTCCGCAAGGAGGGACAGGGCTCTATAGTGAGCAGTTCTTC. Its translation is CASSPQGGTGLYSEQFF.

CDR3 in DNA: TGTGCCAGCAGTGAACTAGGATCGAGGGGTGAAAAACTGTTTTTT. It codes for CASSELGSRGEKLFF. The chain uses TRBV6-1 and TRBJ1-4, with D possibly being TRBD1 (5 bases). Germline V gene sequence: CDR1 MNHNS, CDR2 SASEGT. Trimming removed 2 bases at V and 7 bases at J, with 14 bases between. This CDR3 is 15 amino acids long.

The chain combines TRBV7-6 with TRBJ1-3, with D unclear. Germline V gene sequence: CDR1 SGHVS, CDR2 FNYEAQ. This CDR3 is 15 amino acids long. Trimming removed 1 base at V and 0 bases at J, with 7 bases between. CDR3 DNA: TGTGCCAGCAGCTTAGGTGGGAGCTCTGGAAACACCATATATTTT. Its translation is CASSLGGSSGNTIYF. Variable domain in full (rest from reference TRBV7-6 and TRBJ1-3): GAGVSQSPRYKVTKRGQDVALRCDPISGHVSLYWYRQALGQGPEFLTYFNYEAQQDKSGLPNDRFSAERPEGSISTLTIQRTEQRDSAMYRCASSLGGSSGNTIYFGEGSWLTVV.

Worth noting for this clone: A much larger clone differs by one base, so this may be a read error. The V gene is TRBV2, the J gene TRBJ2-7; possible D gene TRBD2, 6 bases. Per the germline V gene, CDR1 is SNHLY and CDR2 is FYNNEI. V lost 0 bases and J 6 bases, leaving 6 bases between the germline ends. The CDR3 has 12 residues. The CDR3 is CASSEAGGEQYF. The CDR3 DNA is TGTGCCAGCAGTGAAGCGGGAGGCGAGCAGTACTTC.

The chain joins TRBV6-2 or TRBV6-3 to TRBJ1-5, with 8 positions matching TRBD1. The junction had 9 bases not matched to a gene; V was cut back by 6 bases and J by 5 bases. The length of the CDR3 is 15 residues. Germline CDR1 MNHEY, CDR2 SVGEGT. The CDR3 DNA follows: TGTGCCAGCAGCCACTACAGGGGGAATGATCAGCCCCAGCATTTT. Its translation: CASSHYRGNDQPQHF.

The chain is built from TRBV24-1 and TRBJ2-3, with D perhaps TRBD2 (6 bases). The CDR3 contains 14 residues. Trimming removed 5 bases from V and 3 bases from J, with 11 bases in between. Germline CDR1 is KGHDR and CDR2 is SFDVKD. The CDR3 region has the DNA TGTGCCACCAGTGGCCGCGGGATAACAGATACGCAGTATTTT. It is translated as CATSGRGITDTQYF.

The V and J genes are TRBV6-6 and TRBJ1-2, with D possibly matching TRBD1 (6 bases). The CDR3 contains 14 residues. V was trimmed by 7 bases and J by 0 bases, leaving 12 bases between them. CDR1 and CDR2 (germline): MNHNY, SVGAGI (reference sequence). CDR3 DNA sequence: TGTGCCAGCACCCCGGACAGAACTAACTATGGCTACACCTTC. Protein sequence: CASTPDRTNYGYTF.

The chain couples TRBV19 to TRBJ1-5, with 9 bases aligning to TRBD1. After removal of 5 bases from V and 4 bases from J, the junction contained 6 bases not matched to a gene. The germline gives CDR1 LNHDA, CDR2 SQIVND (reference sequence). The CDR3 is made up of 15 amino acids. The CDR3 DNA sequence: TGTGCCAGTAGTGCAATAGGACAGGGGAATCAGCCCCAGCATTTT. As protein: CASSAIGQGNQPQHF.

This clone was detected only once. The chain combines TRBV6-5 with TRBJ1-4; no clear D gene. V lost 5 bases to trimming and J lost 4 bases, with 14 bases between them. The germline CDR1 and CDR2 sequences are MNHEY and SVGAGI. The length of the CDR3 is 15 residues. CDR3 DNA sequence: TGTGCCAGCAGTCACCGATCGGGAGATAATGAAAAACTGTTTTTT. Its protein is CASSHRSGDNEKLFF.

This clone was seen only a few times. The genes are TRBV6-1 and TRBJ1-3; maybe TRBD1 (6 bases). CDR3 length equals 16 residues. CDR1 is MNHNS and CDR2 is SASEGT in the germline V gene. V shed 0 bases and J shed 10 bases, with 19 bases lying between them. The chain's CDR3 is CASSEASYRERETIYF. As DNA, the CDR3 is TGTGCCAGCAGTGAAGCGTCTTACAGGGAGCGGGAGACCATATATTTT.

This clone was recorded only once. The chain has TRBV6-5 and TRBJ1-1; 8 bases map to TRBD1. This CDR3 contains 15 residues. Germline V gene sequence: CDR1 MNHEY, CDR2 SVGAGI. V shed 5 bases, J shed 2 bases, and the junction held 7 bases outside the gene matches. Here the CDR3 DNA reads TGTGCCAGCAGTATTCAGGGGGCGGGAAACACTGAAGCTTTCTTT. Encoded protein: CASSIQGAGNTEAFF.

The chain uses TRBV2 and TRBJ1-2; 12 nucleotides agree with TRBD1. Germline V gene sequence: CDR1 SNHLY, CDR2 FYNNEI. After removal of 6 bases from V and 7 bases from J, the junction contained 15 bases not matched to a gene. CDR3 length: 17 residues. The CDR3 nucleotides are TGTGCCAGCAGCCGAGGGACAGGGGGCGACTTTAGGGGTGGCTACACCTTC. Translating gives CASSRGTGGDFRGGYTF.

The V gene is TRBV5-6, the J gene TRBJ2-3, with a possible D match to TRBD2 (6 bases). Germline V gene sequence: CDR1 SGHDT, CDR2 YYEEEE. CDR3 length: 14 amino acids. V was clipped by 5 bases and J by 1 base, with 11 bases between them. In DNA form, the CDR3 reads TGTGCCAGCAGGGAGGGCTGGGGCACAGATACGCAGTATTTT. Translated: CASREGWGTDTQYF.

The chain recombines TRBV10-2 with TRBJ2-3; unclear D gene. This CDR3 is 12 amino acids long. Germline-derived CDR1 and CDR2 are WSHSY and SAAADI. V shed 6 bases and J shed 6 bases, with 10 bases lying between them. CDR3: CASSLQPDTQYF. In nucleotides, the CDR3 is TGCGCCAGCAGCCTCCAACCGGATACGCAGTATTTT.

The chain is built from TRBV29-1 and TRBJ2-1, with D possibly being TRBD1 (6 bases). The CDR3 totals 14 residues. The V gene lost 1 base and the J gene lost 0 bases, with 7 bases spanning the gap. Germline lookup yields CDR1 SQVTM and CDR2 ANQGSEA. The CDR3 bases are TGCAGCGTTGAAGTGGGGGCCTCCTACAATGAGCAGTTCTTC. Amino acid sequence: CSVEVGASYNEQFF.

This clone was found a few times. The chain links TRBV19 to TRBJ2-2; D gene unclear. V was trimmed by 10 bases and J by 1 base, leaving 13 bases between them. This CDR3 comprises 14 residues. The germline V gene has CDR1 LNHDA and CDR2 SQIVND (reference sequence). The CDR3 loop is CATTGQWNTGELFF. For the CDR3, the DNA is TGTGCCACCACTGGCCAGTGGAACACCGGGGAGCTGTTTTTT.

This clone showed up just a few times. The chain is built from TRBV7-9 and TRBJ2-2; D might be TRBD1 (6 bases). Germline CDR1 reads SEHNR; CDR2 reads FQNEAQ (reference sequence). The length of the CDR3 is 14 residues. V was pared by 3 bases and J by 1 base, with 6 bases between. The CDR3 DNA reads TGTGCCAGCAGCTTGGGACAGAACACCGGGGAGCTGTTTTTT. It codes for CASSLGQNTGELFF.

The gene calls are TRBV18 and TRBJ1-3, with TRBD1 matching 8 bases. V shed 6 bases, J shed 4 bases, and the junction held 5 bases outside the gene matches. Germline V gene sequence: CDR1 KGHSH, CDR2 LQKENI. The CDR3 runs 14 residues. CDR3 bases: TGTGCCAGCTCCACAGGGGGAAGAGGAAACACCATATATTTT. It specifies CASSTGGRGNTIYF.

This clone has just a few counts. The rearrangement joins TRBV5-1 to TRBJ1-2, with D unresolved. The CDR3 runs to 15 residues. The V gene's germline CDR1 is SGHRS and CDR2 YFSETQ. V lost 0 bases, J lost 5 bases, and 14 bases lay in between. For the CDR3, the DNA is TGCGCCAGCAGCTTGGATATAGCAAAAGGATATGGCTACACCTTC. Translation: CASSLDIAKGYGYTF.

This clone has more than one count but fewer than ten. The V gene is TRBV18, the J gene TRBJ1-2; 8 bases are shared with TRBD1. Germline CDR1 KGHSH, CDR2 LQKENI. The CDR3 length is 16 residues. The V and J ends lost 1 base and 5 bases, in that order; junction bases with no gene match: 9. The CDR3 bases are TGTGCCAGCTCACCACAGGAATCGCAGGGGGCATATGGCTACACCTTC. Translating gives CASSPQESQGAYGYTF. The full variable domain, with the rest looked up from reference TRBV18 and TRBJ1-2, is NAGVMQNPRHLVRRRGQEARLRCSPMKGHSHVYWYRQLPEEGLKFMVYLQKENIIDESGMPKERFSAEFPKEGPSILRIQQVVRGDSAAYFCASSPQESQGAYGYTFGSGTRLTVV.

The chain uses TRBV5-4 and TRBJ1-2; the D is unclear. Looked up from germline, CDR1 is SGHNT and CDR2 is YYREEE (reference sequence). The CDR3 totals 15 residues. V lost 0 bases and J lost 0, with 9 bases in between. The CDR3, as DNA: TGTGCCAGCAGCTTGGCCCGGACGGCTAACTATGGCTACACCTTC. It specifies CASSLARTANYGYTF.